These 6 T cell receptor beta chains were sequenced from one sample in a study of T cells expressing NK-cell markers. TCRdb reprocessed the 5' RACE reads and keeps a single row for each CDR3 protein, giving no DNA. This sample's table reports some 440,000 distinct CDR3 sequences. Specimen: blood T cells: a sorted CD56 or NKG2C T cell subset, CD4+ or CD8+ T cells, or bulk PBMC T cells (not recorded which). The receptors here all came from a woman aged 45-59 years in good health.

The V gene is TRBV7-9, the J gene TRBJ2-1; TCRdb's D call, TRBD2, is unchecked because there is no DNA. CDR1 and CDR2 from the germline V gene are SEHNR and FQNEAQ (reference sequence). The CDR3 is 13 residues long. CDR3 amino acids: CASSSTSAGEQFF.

The rearrangement joins TRBV18 to TRBJ2-1; TCRdb indicates TRBD1, and absent DNA this call remains unverified. CDR3 length equals 17 residues. Germline V gives CDR1 KGHSH, CDR2 LQKENI. The CDR3 spells CASSPGQGADTYNEQFF.

The chain links TRBV11-2 to TRBJ1-2; TCRdb lists TRBD1, though no DNA is available to test this call. Germline V lookup: CDR1 SGHAT, CDR2 FQNNGV. The CDR3 totals 13 residues. The CDR3 sequence: CASSSSGKYGYTF.

The rearrangement joins TRBV29-1 to TRBJ2-1. Germline V gives CDR1 SQVTM, CDR2 ANQGSEA. The CDR3 totals 12 residues. This chain's CDR3 is CSTRDSYNEQFF.

V and J are TRBV5-1 and TRBJ1-1; TCRdb designates TRBD1, a call that cannot be tested without DNA. This CDR3 contains 13 residues. The germline V gene has CDR1 SGHRS and CDR2 YFSETQ. CDR3 in amino acids: CASSEDRVAEAFF.

This chain links TRBV5-1 with TRBJ1-2. This CDR3 comprises 13 residues. Looked up from germline, CDR1 is SGHRS and CDR2 is YFSETQ. The CDR3: CASSSDRGHGYTF. Variable domain in full (rest from reference TRBV5-1 and TRBJ1-2): KAGVTQTPRYLIKTRGQQVTLSCSPISGHRSVSWYQQTPGQGLQFLFEYFSETQRNKGNFPGRFSGRQFSNSRSEMNVSTLELGDSALYLCASSSDRGHGYTFGSGTRLTVV.